These T cell receptor beta chains were read from a single sample in a study of shared clonotypes between healthy human individuals. Only in-frame clones appear in the TCRdb table, and some are missing; sequencing was by immunoSEQ multiplex PCR. Of roughly 120,000 clones listed, about 62% are singletons. Sample: memory CD8+ T cells sorted from blood. The receptors here all came from a woman aged 30 to 39 in good health. Each CDR3 is given with its conserved first and last residue. The D gene is left open where the match is weak. Some rows have no size entry. The others give once, few or many, or a class for an expanded clone.

>NA|NA|TRBV5-8|TRBJ1-4
CASSWPASLSEKLFF
TGTGCCAGCAGCTGGCCGGCCAGCCTGTCGGAAAAACTGTTTTTT
>NA|NA|TRBV7-9|TRBJ2-7
CASSRRQTYEQYF
TGTGCCAGCAGCCGAAGACAGACCTACGAGCAGTACTTC
>NA|few|TRBV6-1|TRBJ2-7
CASSPGGHSYEQYF
TGTGCCAGCAGCCCCGGGGGTCACTCCTACGAGCAGTACTTC
>NA|many|TRBV5-1|TRBJ2-7
CASSLAGSSYEQYF
TGCGCCAGCAGCTTGGCCGGCAGCTCCTACGAGCAGTACTTC
>TRBD1|NA|TRBV7-2|TRBJ1-2
CASSSALTGGIYGYTF
TGTGCCAGCAGCTCCGCACTCACAGGGGGAATCTATGGCTACACCTTC
>NA|NA|TRBV30|TRBJ2-1
CAWSVLSEQFF
TGTGCCTGGAGTGTACTGAGTGAGCAGTTCTTC
>TRBD1|NA|TRBV10-3|TRBJ1-1
CAISGTGLLNTEAFF
TGTGCCATCTCCGGGACAGGGCTTTTGAACACTGAAGCTTTCTTT
>NA|medium-sized|TRBV2|TRBJ2-7
CASCSPVPYEQYF
TGTGCCAGCTGCTCCCCGGTCCCCTACGAGCAGTACTTC
>NA|many|TRBV7-8|TRBJ2-7
CASRKGPTYEQYF
TGTGCCAGCAGGAAGGGGCCAACCTACGAGCAGTACTTC
>NA|once|TRBV9|TRBJ1-2
CASSGFRGGYGYTF
TGTGCCAGCAGCGGGTTCAGGGGAGGGTATGGCTACACCTTC
>NA|NA|TRBV18|TRBJ2-7
CASSRLRWGDEQYF
TGTGCCAGCTCCCGCCTTAGGTGGGGGGACGAGCAGTACTTC
>TRBD1|NA|TRBV27|TRBJ1-2
CASSSQTGDYGYTF
TGTGCCAGCAGTTCCCAGACAGGGGACTATGGCTACACCTTC
>NA|NA|TRBV29-1|TRBJ2-7
CSVRDGSSYEQYF
TGCAGCGTTCGGGACGGGAGTTCCTACGAGCAGTACTTC
>TRBD1|once|TRBV18|TRBJ2-3
CASSPPGQGDTQYF
TGTGCCAGCTCACCACCGGGACAGGGAGATACGCAGTATTTT
>TRBD1|once|TRBV29-1|TRBJ2-7
CSARPSGTGIGEQYF
TGCAGCGCCCGCCCGTCGGGGACAGGGATAGGCGAGCAGTACTTC
>NA|many|TRBV6-6|TRBJ2-3
CASSLIGDTQYF
TGTGCCAGCAGTCTAATAGGCGATACGCAGTATTTT